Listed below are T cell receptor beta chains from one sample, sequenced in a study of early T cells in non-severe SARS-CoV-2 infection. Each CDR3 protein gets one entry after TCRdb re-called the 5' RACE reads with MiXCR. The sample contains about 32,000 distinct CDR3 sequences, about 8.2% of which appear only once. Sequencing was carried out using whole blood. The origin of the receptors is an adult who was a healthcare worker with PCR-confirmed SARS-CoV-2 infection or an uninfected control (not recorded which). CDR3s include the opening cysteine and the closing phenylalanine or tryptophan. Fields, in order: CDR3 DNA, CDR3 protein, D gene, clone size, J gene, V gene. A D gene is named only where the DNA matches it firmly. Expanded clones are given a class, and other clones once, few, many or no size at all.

cdr3_nt: TGTGCCAGCAGTTACCTCACCGGGGAGCTGTTTTTT; cdr3_aa: CASSYLTGELFF; d_call: NA; clone_size: many; j_call: TRBJ2-2; v_call: TRBV6-5
cdr3_nt: TGTGCCAGCAGGGCCTTGGATAGCAATCAGCCCCAGCATTTT; cdr3_aa: CASRALDSNQPQHF; d_call: NA; clone_size: NA; j_call: TRBJ1-5; v_call: TRBV6-2/TRBV6-3
cdr3_nt: TGCGCCAGCAGCCCATCCGGGACATCGAACACTGAAGCTTTCTTT; cdr3_aa: CASSPSGTSNTEAFF; d_call: NA; clone_size: few; j_call: TRBJ1-1; v_call: TRBV5-1
cdr3_nt: TGTGCCAGTAGTTCAATGGCAGGGGGGGACGGAGTTGCCCAGCATTTT; cdr3_aa: CASSSMAGGDGVAQHF; d_call: TRBD1; clone_size: NA; j_call: TRBJ1-5; v_call: TRBV19
cdr3_nt: TGTGCCACCAGCAGAGATAGAGCGGGATCTAATTCACCCCTCCACTTT; cdr3_aa: CATSRDRAGSNSPLHF; d_call: NA; clone_size: NA; j_call: TRBJ1-6; v_call: TRBV15
cdr3_nt: TGCGCCAGCAGCCAGGACCAGAGCTCCTACAATGAGCAGTTCTTC; cdr3_aa: CASSQDQSSYNEQFF; d_call: NA; clone_size: NA; j_call: TRBJ2-1; v_call: TRBV4-3
cdr3_nt: TGTGCCAGCCAGACTCAAACTCCGTCGGGCGCGAACACTGAAGCTTTCTTT; cdr3_aa: CASQTQTPSGANTEAFF; d_call: NA; clone_size: few; j_call: TRBJ1-1; v_call: TRBV12-3/TRBV12-4
cdr3_nt: TGTGCCAGCAGCTTAGGGACGTCCACAGATACGCAGTATTTT; cdr3_aa: CASSLGTSTDTQYF; d_call: NA; clone_size: many; j_call: TRBJ2-3; v_call: TRBV7-2
cdr3_nt: TGTGCCAGCAGCTTAGTTTTTTCGGGCAATGAGCAGTTCTTC; cdr3_aa: CASSLVFSGNEQFF; d_call: NA; clone_size: many; j_call: TRBJ2-1; v_call: TRBV7-9
cdr3_nt: TGCAGCGTCTACCCCGGGACAGGCGACTACGAGCAGTACTTC; cdr3_aa: CSVYPGTGDYEQYF; d_call: TRBD1; clone_size: many; j_call: TRBJ2-7; v_call: TRBV29-1
cdr3_nt: TGCGCCAGCAGCCCAAGACAGGGGGTCGCTAATGAAAAACTGTTTTTT; cdr3_aa: CASSPRQGVANEKLFF; d_call: TRBD1; clone_size: few; j_call: TRBJ1-4; v_call: TRBV4-3
cdr3_nt: TGTGCCAGCAGCCCTTTTGCCGGGACATCTAACTATGGCTACACCTTC; cdr3_aa: CASSPFAGTSNYGYTF; d_call: NA; clone_size: many; j_call: TRBJ1-2; v_call: TRBV14
cdr3_nt: TGCAGGACGGCGGTATCAGAACAGCCCCAGCATTTT; cdr3_aa: CRTAVSEQPQHF; d_call: NA; clone_size: NA; j_call: TRBJ1-5; v_call: TRBV20-1
cdr3_nt: TGTGCCAGCAGGGGACAGGGTCACAATGAGCAGTTCTTC; cdr3_aa: CASRGQGHNEQFF; d_call: TRBD1; clone_size: many; j_call: TRBJ2-1; v_call: TRBV11-3
cdr3_nt: TGTGCCAGCCGGACGGACAGGAGCGTGGCTAACTATGGCTACACCTTC; cdr3_aa: CASRTDRSVANYGYTF; d_call: TRBD1; clone_size: NA; j_call: TRBJ1-2; v_call: TRBV25-1
cdr3_nt: TGTGCCAGTAGTCAACGGACTAGCGGGGGGACCCAGTACTTC; cdr3_aa: CASSQRTSGGTQYF; d_call: TRBD2; clone_size: NA; j_call: TRBJ2-5; v_call: TRBV19
cdr3_nt: TGTGCCAGCAGTGAAGTCTGGGACAGGATTTCACCCCTCCACTTT; cdr3_aa: CASSEVWDRISPLHF; d_call: TRBD1; clone_size: many; j_call: TRBJ1-6; v_call: TRBV2
cdr3_nt: TGTGCCAGCACCGCCTGGGGAACTAGCACAGATACGCAGTATTTT; cdr3_aa: CASTAWGTSTDTQYF; d_call: NA; clone_size: few; j_call: TRBJ2-3; v_call: TRBV9
cdr3_nt: TGCGCCAGCAGCCAAGATCGGGGCGGGGACTCAACCCAGTACTTC; cdr3_aa: CASSQDRGGDSTQYF; d_call: NA; clone_size: NA; j_call: TRBJ2-5; v_call: TRBV4-3
cdr3_nt: TGCGCCAGCAGCTTGGATGCGGACACAGGGATAGCCTATAATTCACCCCTCCACTTT; cdr3_aa: CASSLDADTGIAYNSPLHF; d_call: NA; clone_size: NA; j_call: TRBJ1-6; v_call: TRBV5-1
cdr3_nt: TGTGCCAGCAGTCGCCTCCGACAGTCTAGCACAGATACGCAGTATTTT; cdr3_aa: CASSRLRQSSTDTQYF; d_call: NA; clone_size: many; j_call: TRBJ2-3; v_call: TRBV12-3/TRBV12-4
cdr3_nt: TGTGCCAGCAGCTCCGACCGGGGAGATACGCAGTATTTT; cdr3_aa: CASSSDRGDTQYF; d_call: NA; clone_size: many; j_call: TRBJ2-3; v_call: TRBV7-2
cdr3_nt: TGCGCCAGCATCGGGGACAAATTCTACGAGCAGTACTTC; cdr3_aa: CASIGDKFYEQYF; d_call: NA; clone_size: many; j_call: TRBJ2-7; v_call: TRBV5-1
cdr3_nt: TGCGCCAGCAGCTTGGTTAATTCACCCCTCCACTTT; cdr3_aa: CASSLVNSPLHF; d_call: NA; clone_size: many; j_call: TRBJ1-6; v_call: TRBV5-1
cdr3_nt: TGCGCCAGCAGGACTCAAGGACAGCCTAACTATGGCTACACCTTC; cdr3_aa: CASRTQGQPNYGYTF; d_call: NA; clone_size: many; j_call: TRBJ1-2; v_call: TRBV5-1
cdr3_nt: TGCAGCGTACAAACCGGGGAGCTGTTTTTT; cdr3_aa: CSVQTGELFF; d_call: NA; clone_size: many; j_call: TRBJ2-2; v_call: TRBV29-1